The 25 T cell receptor beta chains below were found in one sample sequenced in a study of T cells after yellow fever vaccination. TCRdb reprocessed the 5' RACE reads via MiXCR and lists one record per CDR3 protein. The sample lists 300,000 to 400,000 distinct CDR3 sequences, over 5% occurring once. This sample comprised PBMCs, obtained 5 days after the yellow fever booster vaccination. These receptors were obtained from a man under 40 who received the YFV17D yellow fever vaccine.

V gene TRBV7-6 combines with J gene TRBJ2-3, with D tentatively TRBD1 (6 bases). The CDR3 spans 12 residues. The V gene's germline CDR1 is SGHVS and CDR2 FNYEAQ. Trimming cost V 5 bases and J 8 bases, with 11 bases left between them. The CDR3 loop reads CASSPGVVTQYF. In nucleotides, the CDR3 is TGTGCCAGCAGCCCAGGGGTGGTTACGCAGTATTTT.

Many counts were recorded for this clonotype. The chain recombines TRBV20-1 with TRBJ1-1; unclear D gene. Germline-derived CDR1 and CDR2 are DFQATT and SNEGSKA (reference sequence). The CDR3 contains 13 residues. Trimming stripped 5 bases from V and 6 bases from J, with 16 bases between. This chain's CDR3 is CSAAGPQAPEAFF. The CDR3 coding sequence is TGCAGTGCTGCGGGTCCTCAGGCCCCTGAAGCTTTCTTT.

Ten or more counts support this clonotype. The chain carries TRBV4-2 and TRBJ2-1; D is ambiguous. Germline CDR1 reads LGHNA; CDR2 reads YNFKEQ. The CDR3 is 14 residues long. V lost 3 bases to trimming and J lost 5 bases, with 11 bases between them. As DNA, the CDR3 is TGTGCCAGCAGCCAGACCCAGTTAAACAATGAGCAGTTCTTC. This gives the protein CASSQTQLNNEQFF.

The gene calls are TRBV7-2 and TRBJ1-5; TRBD1 is a possible D gene (5 bases). Trimming shortened V by 4 bases and J by 6 bases, and 16 bases separated the two germline ends. Per germline, CDR1 SGHTA and CDR2 FQGNSA. The CDR3 extends over 15 amino acids. The CDR3 reads CASSWGGGESQPQHF. The DNA of the CDR3 is TGTGCCAGCAGCTGGGGGGGGGGTGAAAGTCAGCCCCAGCATTTT.

CDR3 loop: CASSLGDSYQPQHF. The CDR3 nucleotides read TGTGCCAGCAGCTTAGGAGACAGTTATCAGCCCCAGCATTTT. The gene calls are TRBV7-2 and TRBJ1-5; TRBD1 is a possible D gene (5 bases). CDR1 is SGHTA, CDR2 FQGNSA, per germline. The CDR3 covers 14 residues. V lost 1 base and J 5 bases, leaving 9 bases between the germline ends.

This clonotype has a handful of counts. The chain recombines TRBV29-1 with TRBJ2-7; D is uncertain. Germline V lookup: CDR1 SQVTM, CDR2 ANQGSEA. V lost 4 bases and J lost 5, with 15 bases in between. The CDR3 has 13 amino acids. The CDR3 nucleotides read TGCAGCGTTGTAGTCCGCGACACGGACGAGCAGTACTTC. Its translation is CSVVVRDTDEQYF.

The chain recombines TRBV20-1 with TRBJ2-7, with D maybe TRBD2 (6 bases). The germline V gene has CDR1 DFQATT and CDR2 SNEGSKA (reference sequence). The germline V and J ends were trimmed by 5 bases and 3 bases, with 17 bases remaining between them. The CDR3 is 14 amino acids. CDR3 in amino acids: CSAARDSRLYEQYF. CDR3 sequence (DNA): TGCAGTGCTGCCCGGGACTCTCGCCTCTACGAGCAGTACTTC.

The chain combines TRBV11-1 with TRBJ2-7; 14 bases fit TRBD2. The CDR3 has 18 amino acids. Per the germline V gene, CDR1 is SGHAT and CDR2 is FQDESV (reference sequence). The V segment lost 5 bases and the J segment 3 bases; nucleotides outside the gene matches: 12. The CDR3 reads CASSQGLAGEVTLYEQYF. The CDR3 DNA reads TGTGCCAGCAGCCAGGGACTAGCGGGAGAGGTCACCCTCTACGAGCAGTACTTC.

The chain couples TRBV5-1 to TRBJ2-1, with D possibly TRBD2 on 6 matching bases. The CDR3 length is 15 residues. V lost 1 base and J 10 bases, leaving 18 bases between the germline ends. Germline lookup yields CDR1 SGHRS and CDR2 YFSETQ. The CDR3 region is CASSLLGGAGEEQFF. The CDR3 DNA follows: TGCGCCAGCAGCTTGCTCGGAGGGGCAGGCGAGGAGCAGTTCTTC.

The J gene is TRBJ2-5, the V gene TRBV29-1, with D maybe TRBD2 (6 bases). This CDR3 is 13 amino acids long. The germline V gene has CDR1 SQVTM and CDR2 ANQGSEA. The V end was cut by 3 bases, the J end by 5 bases, with 13 bases between. CDR3 nucleotide sequence: TGCAGCGTTGATTGGGGGGTTATGGAGACCCAGTACTTC. Translating it yields CSVDWGVMETQYF.

The CDR3 coding sequence is TGTGCCTGGAGTCCTATAGCGGGAGGGGAGCAGTACTTC. Translating it yields CAWSPIAGGEQYF. This rearrangement joins TRBV30 to TRBJ2-7; TRBD2 aligns across 11 bases. V gave up 2 bases and J gave up 7 bases; unmatched junction bases: 4. The germline V gene encodes CDR1 GTSNPN and CDR2 SVGIG (reference sequence). This CDR3 spans 13 amino acids.

J is TRBJ1-1 and V is TRBV20-1; no clear D gene. Per germline, CDR1 DFQATT and CDR2 SNEGSKA (reference sequence). There are 13 residues in the CDR3. V was shortened by 6 bases and J by 5 bases, with 16 bases between the two germline ends. CDR3 nucleotides: TGCAGTGCCCTCGAGACCCTGAGGACTGAAGCTTTCTTT. The encoded protein is CSALETLRTEAFF.

The chain combines TRBV18 with TRBJ2-7; D unresolved. In germline, CDR1 is KGHSH, CDR2 LQKENI. This CDR3 has 13 amino acids. Trimming took 3 bases from V and 5 from J, leaving 11 bases between them. CDR3 residues: CASSPEIWDEQYF. The CDR3 bases are TGTGCCAGCTCACCCGAGATCTGGGACGAGCAGTACTTC.

V is TRBV5-1 and J is TRBJ2-7; no clear D. This CDR3 contains 15 residues. CDR1 SGHRS and CDR2 YFSETQ come from the germline V gene. Trimming pared 0 bases from V and 0 bases from J, leaving 10 bases between. This CDR3 reads CASSLAEAGSYEQYF. In DNA, the CDR3 is TGCGCCAGCAGCTTGGCCGAGGCAGGCTCCTACGAGCAGTACTTC.

This clonotype came up many times. The V call is TRBV12-3 or TRBV12-4, the J call TRBJ2-4; no firm D call. The V and J ends lost 7 bases and 6 bases respectively, with 16 bases between them. The CDR3 contains 14 residues. The CDR3 region is CASTLPGVRNIQYF. The CDR3 DNA follows: TGTGCCAGCACCTTGCCTGGGGTGAGAAACATTCAGTACTTC.

This clonotype was counted only a few times. V usage is TRBV6-1 and J usage is TRBJ2-5; D call uncertain. There are 14 residues in the CDR3. Looked up from germline, CDR1 is MNHNS and CDR2 is SASEGT. Trimming stripped 5 bases from V and 7 bases from J, with 17 bases between. The chain's CDR3 is CASSRYGAGRTQYF. The CDR3, as DNA: TGTGCCAGCAGTAGATATGGAGCCGGACGGACCCAGTACTTC.

The chain combines TRBV10-3 with TRBJ2-1; TRBD2 might be the D (6 bases). Trimming removed 6 bases at V and 5 bases at J, with 20 bases between. Germline loops: CDR1 ENHRY, CDR2 SYGVKD. The CDR3 has 16 amino acids. The CDR3 loop reads CAISAGPNKGDNEQFF. The DNA of the CDR3 is TGTGCCATCAGCGCGGGACCGAATAAAGGGGACAATGAGCAGTTCTTC.

Points on this clonotype: The CDR3 does not end in the conserved phenylalanine or tryptophan, so this is likely a read error. The limits of the CDR3 on the DNA are not certain, so only TCRdb's listed CDR3 is given. V gene TRBV7-6 combines with J gene TRBJ1-3; no DNA check was done on the table's D call, TRBD1. Inclusive of both ends, the CDR3 amounts to 12 amino acids. CDR1 is SGHVS, CDR2 FNYEAQ, per germline. CDR3 in amino acids: CASSLAEDRVLH.

This clonotype has more than one count but fewer than ten. This rearrangement joins TRBV5-4 to TRBJ2-7; the D is unclear. Germline V lookup: CDR1 SGHNT, CDR2 YYREEE (reference sequence). The ends were cut back, 1 base at V and 3 bases at J, with 11 bases in the middle. The CDR3 has 14 residues. This CDR3 reads CASSLTLGNYEQYF. The DNA for the CDR3 is TGTGCCAGCAGCTTGACCCTTGGGAACTACGAGCAGTACTTC.

This clonotype was seen repeatedly, ten times or more. This chain connects TRBV20-1 to TRBJ2-1; D not resolved. The germline gives CDR1 DFQATT, CDR2 SNEGSKA (reference sequence). V was clipped by 2 bases and J by 6 bases, with 5 bases between them. The CDR3 contains 11 residues. In DNA, the CDR3 is TGCAGTGCTAGACTCGGCAATGAGCAGTTCTTC. This encodes CSARLGNEQFF.

The V gene is TRBV18, the J gene TRBJ2-1, with TRBD2 matching 11 bases. This CDR3 region has 15 residues. Germline V gene lookup returns CDR1 KGHSH and CDR2 LQKENI. V lost 3 bases and J lost 9; bases outside the gene matches: 7. The CDR3 DNA follows: TGTGCCAGCTCACCCCTAGCGGGAGGAGGTAGTGAGCAGTTCTTC. This sequence encodes CASSPLAGGGSEQFF.

This clonotype was seen more than once but under ten times. This chain connects TRBV20-1 to TRBJ2-2, with D tentatively TRBD1 or TRBD2 (5 bases each). The germline CDR1 and CDR2 sequences are DFQATT and SNEGSKA (reference sequence). This CDR3 spans 14 amino acids. Between the trimmed V and J ends, which lost 3 bases and 1 base, there was a span of 9 bases. The CDR3 loop is CSASSGRNTGELFF. The DNA of the CDR3 is TGCAGTGCTAGCTCGGGGCGGAACACCGGGGAGCTGTTTTTT.

The rearrangement uses TRBV28 and TRBJ2-7; no clear D gene. CDR1 is MDHEN and CDR2 is SYDVKM in the germline V gene. CDR3 size: 15 residues. Trimming removed 5 bases from V and 3 bases from J, with 17 bases in between. The CDR3 is CASSPDMPMGYEQYF. Written as DNA, the CDR3 is TGTGCCAGCAGTCCAGACATGCCAATGGGCTACGAGCAGTACTTC. Using reference TRBV28 and TRBJ2-7 for the parts outside the CDR3, the full variable domain is DVKVTQSSRYLVKRTGEKVFLECVQDMDHENMFWYRQDPGLGLRLIYFSYDVKMKEKGDIPEGYSVSREKKERFSLILESASTNQTSMYLCASSPDMPMGYEQYFGPGTRLTVT.

The chain is built from TRBV20-1 and TRBJ2-5, with no clear D. V was clipped by 5 bases and J by 5 bases, with 12 bases between them. Germline CDR1 reads DFQATT; CDR2 reads SNEGSKA (reference sequence). CDR3 length equals 12 residues. This CDR3 is CSAPQDPETQYF. The DNA for the CDR3 is TGCAGTGCTCCTCAGGACCCGGAGACCCAGTACTTC.

This clonotype has only a few counts. The chain employs TRBV12-3 or TRBV12-4 and TRBJ2-3; maybe TRBD2 (6 bases). This CDR3 has 15 amino acids. Trimming took 6 bases from V and 2 from J, leaving 15 bases between them. DNA of the CDR3: TGTGCCAGCAGCTCCGGGCGGGGTTACACAGATACGCAGTATTTT. Translation gives CASSSGRGYTDTQYF.